This T cell receptor (beta chain) emerged from a study of blood T cell repertoires in COVID-19. As for the study in general: The cDNA or gDNA used as material had been derived from T cells, B-cell-depleted T cells, or PBMCs.

CDR3 size: 13 residues. Germline V CDR1 and CDR2: KGHSH, LQKENI. Losses at the gene ends were 5 bases for V and 4 bases for J; bases not matched to a gene: 4. The table came from immunoSEQ multiplex PCR; TCRdb's copy has only in-frame clones and leaves some out. The repertoire includes about 190,000 clones, 70% to 90% of them detected once, and roughly 2.9% sits in the top ten. This clonotype originated in a woman in her twenties or thirties with active or convalescent COVID-19. V usage is TRBV18 and J usage is TRBJ1-2; TRBD1 matches at 7 bases. The sample comprised peripheral blood. The CDR3 spells CASSSGTVYGYTF. Here the CDR3 DNA reads TGTGCCAGCTCATCTGGGACAGTCTATGGCTACACCTTC.